This T cell receptor beta chain came from a study of PD-1 blockade in mismatch repair-deficient tumors. A few pembrolizumab responders had their TCRs sequenced. Broader study findings: Tumor-resident clones, often absent from pretreatment blood, expanded after pembrolizumab and then contracted.

This clone was recorded a few times. Its antigen is still unknown. Profiling relied on immunoSEQ multiplex PCR, and the TCRdb table lists in-frame clones only, not all of them. The sample comprises roughly 9,000 clones, more than 70% of which are singletons, and approximately 0.92% rests with the top ten. V was pared by 4 bases and J by 1 base, with 7 bases between. This CDR3 region has 13 residues. Germline V gives CDR1 SNHLY, CDR2 FYNNEI. The specimen comprised PBMCs, sampled about 48 weeks after starting pembrolizumab. V is TRBV2 and J is TRBJ1-1; D unresolved. The source is an adult with mismatch repair-deficient cancer. The CDR3 sequence: CASSGERNTEAFF. The CDR3 DNA is TGTGCCAGCAGTGGGGAGAGGAACACTGAAGCTTTCTTT.